Each of the 16 T cell receptor beta chains below was sequenced from the same sample in a study of T cell repertoires in cytomegalovirus infection. TCRdb fed the reads into MiXCR, producing one record per CDR3 protein. Of around 490,000 distinct CDR3 sequences detected, more than 20% appear once; the ten largest clones hold about 12%. Sequenced: PBMCs. All receptors derive from a human donor in good health (CMV status not recorded). Some clones in this sample may be carry-over from other donors' samples.

This clonotype was picked up a small number of times. The V gene is TRBV4-2, the J gene TRBJ1-4; weak D call: TRBD1 (5 bases). V lost 3 bases, J lost 7 bases, and 15 bases lay in between. This CDR3 is built from 15 residues. From germline, CDR1 is LGHNA and CDR2 YNFKEQ. CDR3 sequence (DNA): TGTGCCAGCAGCCAGCCCCAGGGTACTGGTGAAAAACTGTTTTTT. Translating gives CASSQPQGTGEKLFF.

This clonotype was counted ten times or more. The chain recombines TRBV19 with TRBJ2-1, with TRBD2 as a possible D gene (6 bases). There are 17 residues in the CDR3. The V end lost 0 bases, the J end lost 6 bases, and 18 bases lay between the germline ends. CDR1 is LNHDA, CDR2 SQIVND, per germline (reference sequence). The CDR3 reads CASSIDLASAAFNEQFF. DNA of the CDR3: TGTGCCAGTAGTATAGATCTCGCTAGCGCGGCCTTCAATGAGCAGTTCTTC.

This clonotype has a count of ten or more. The chain employs TRBV12-3 or TRBV12-4 and TRBJ1-2; TRBD1 aligns across 7 bases. This CDR3 region has 15 residues. With V trimmed by 3 bases and J by 5 bases, 9 bases remained unmatched. CDR3 loop: CASSFSDREEYGYTF. The CDR3, as DNA: TGTGCCAGCAGTTTTTCAGACAGGGAGGAGTATGGCTACACCTTC.

This clonotype was recorded a few times. The CDR3 loop reads CSARGGRDQPQHF. Written as DNA, the CDR3 is TGCAGTGCTAGAGGAGGGAGGGATCAGCCCCAGCATTTT. V gene TRBV20-1 combines with J gene TRBJ1-5; D gene ambiguous. Between the trimmed V and J ends, which lost 1 base and 5 bases, there was a span of 9 bases. Per germline, CDR1 DFQATT and CDR2 SNEGSKA (reference sequence). The length of the CDR3 is 13 residues.

J is TRBJ2-7 and V is TRBV6-2 or TRBV6-3; possible D gene TRBD2, 6 bases. The V gene lost 2 bases and the J gene lost 4 bases, with 21 bases spanning the gap. The germline V gene has CDR1 MNHEY and CDR2 SVGEGT. The CDR3 extends over 17 amino acids. CDR3 in amino acids: CASSYNLIIRESYEQYF. CDR3 in DNA: TGTGCCAGCAGTTACAATTTAATTATCCGGGAGTCGTACGAGCAGTACTTC.

The chain recombines TRBV7-8 with TRBJ1-2; D is ambiguous. The CDR3 loop spans 13 amino acids. With 3 bases removed from V and 0 bases from J, the gap between germline ends came to 5 bases. The germline CDR1 and CDR2 sequences are SGHVS and FQNEAQ. Here the CDR3 reads CASSFDPNYGYTF. The CDR3 nucleotides read TGTGCCAGCAGCTTCGACCCTAACTATGGCTACACCTTC.

This sequence joins TRBV2 and TRBJ2-2; 10 bases map to TRBD2. The germline V gene encodes CDR1 SNHLY and CDR2 FYNNEI. J gave up 1 base and V 3 bases, and 5 bases lay outside the gene matches. This CDR3 has 17 residues. The CDR3 DNA reads TGTGCCAGCAGTGAGGTCCGACTAGCGGGGAACACCGGGGAGCTGTTTTTT. Amino acids: CASSEVRLAGNTGELFF.

This clonotype was observed a handful of times. The rearrangement links TRBV20-1 to TRBJ2-1; 7 nucleotides line up with TRBD2. The CDR3 is 16 residues long. Germline V lookup: CDR1 DFQATT, CDR2 SNEGSKA (reference sequence). V gave up 0 bases and J gave up 6 bases; unmatched junction bases: 11. CDR3 bases: TGCAGTGCTAGAGATTTTGTACGGGAGGCGGGCAATGAGCAGTTCTTC. The encoded protein is CSARDFVREAGNEQFF.

As for this clonotype: A far larger clone lies a single base away; this is likely a read error. The chain links TRBV11-3 to TRBJ1-3, with D unresolved. The CDR3 consists of 13 residues. V dropped 6 bases and J dropped 0 bases, with 6 bases sitting between them. Germline V lookup: CDR1 SGHNT, CDR2 YENEEA. The CDR3: CASRLSSGNTIYF. As DNA, the CDR3 is TGTGCCAGCAGATTAAGCTCTGGAAACACCATATATTTT.

This clonotype has a handful of counts. This chain connects TRBV7-6 to TRBJ2-7, with D hard to call. This CDR3 contains 14 residues. Trimming removed 3 bases at V and 1 base at J, with 10 bases between. Germline loops: CDR1 SGHVS, CDR2 FNYEAQ. The CDR3 DNA sequence: TGTGCCAGCAGCTTGGCCTACCTATCCTACGAGCAGTACTTC. It translates to CASSLAYLSYEQYF.

This clonotype was seen more than once but under ten times. V gene TRBV20-1 combines with J gene TRBJ1-2; 7 bases line up with TRBD1. The CDR3 runs to 13 residues. Germline lookup yields CDR1 DFQATT and CDR2 SNEGSKA (reference sequence). Trimming removed 5 bases from V and 8 bases from J; junction bases left unmatched: 11. Here the CDR3 reads CSALLTGVGGYTF. The CDR3 DNA follows: TGCAGTGCTCTTCTCACAGGGGTGGGAGGCTACACCTTC.

The rearrangement uses TRBV19 and TRBJ2-2; the D is unclear. V gave up 7 bases and J gave up 6 bases, with 6 bases separating them. Germline-derived CDR1 and CDR2 are LNHDA and SQIVND (reference sequence). The CDR3 is 11 residues long. The CDR3 loop reads CASIRAGELFF. In nucleotides, the CDR3 is TGTGCCAGTATTCGGGCCGGGGAGCTGTTTTTT. The full variable domain, in which reference TRBV19 and TRBJ2-2 provide the parts outside the CDR3, is DGGITQSPKYLFRKEGQNVTLSCEQNLNHDAMYWYRQDPGQGLRLIYYSQIVNDFQKGDIAEGYSVSREKKESFPLTVTSAQKNPTAFYLCASIRAGELFFGEGSRLTVL.

The V and J genes are TRBV6-2 or TRBV6-3 and TRBJ2-4, with no clear D. From germline, CDR1 is MNHEY and CDR2 SVGEGT. The CDR3 sequence is 12 residues long. Trimming stripped 2 bases from V and 9 bases from J, with 8 bases between. CDR3 residues: CASSYPSPIQYF. The CDR3 DNA reads TGTGCCAGCAGTTACCCCAGTCCCATTCAGTACTTC.

This clonotype was seen a handful of times. This chain uses TRBV6-5 with TRBJ1-1; D is undetermined. The V gene's germline CDR1 is MNHEY and CDR2 SVGAGI. The CDR3 contains 14 residues. Trimming pared 0 bases from V and 1 base from J, leaving 6 bases between. The CDR3 DNA reads TGTGCCAGCAGTTACTCGGGCAGGAACACTGAAGCTTTCTTT. Amino acids: CASSYSGRNTEAFF.

CDR3 loop: CASSPLAGEQETQYF. As DNA, the CDR3 is TGTGCCAGCAGCCCCCTAGCGGGAGAGCAAGAGACCCAGTACTTC. The rearrangement joins TRBV9 to TRBJ2-5; TRBD2 matches at 10 bases. The V gene's germline CDR1 is SGDLS and CDR2 YYNGEE. V trimming: 4 bases; J trimming: 2 bases; junction bases outside the gene matches: 5. The CDR3 is made up of 15 amino acids.

The chain employs TRBV24-1 and TRBJ2-3; TRBD2 matches 7 bases. This CDR3 region has 17 residues. The V and J ends lost 5 bases and 2 bases, in that order; junction bases with no gene match: 12. The germline V gene encodes CDR1 KGHDR and CDR2 SFDVKD. In nucleotides, the CDR3 is TGTGCCACCAGTGGAACTACAACGGGACTACTCACAGATACGCAGTATTTT. It specifies CATSGTTTGLLTDTQYF.